This TCR beta chain originates from a study of T cells in Graves' hyperthyroidism and ophthalmopathy. Disease duration under 2 months; hyperthyroidism patients were aged 18 to 65. PBMCs were obtained from roughly 10 ml fresh peripheral blood. The CDR3 runs 16 residues. J was trimmed by 5 bases and V by 4 bases; bases with no gene match: 8. Per the germline V gene, CDR1 is LGHDT and CDR2 is YNNKEL (reference sequence). Amplification yielded TCR beta CDR3 regions, with RNA transcripts as the source. An initial round of RT-PCR targeting the TCR CDR3 relied on the HTBI primer set. TCRdb independently ran MiXCR on the multiplex PCR reads; one entry per CDR3 protein. The sample contains 500,000 to 650,000 distinct CDR3 sequences, around 15% of which appear only once. The sample holds many counts of this clonotype.

The J gene is TRBJ1-4, the V gene TRBV3-1, with 9 bases that match TRBD1. Sequenced input: blood. This receptor was taken from a woman in her 40s with Graves' hyperthyroidism. The CDR3 is CASSPSGDRGNEKLFF. In DNA, the CDR3 is TGTGCCAGCAGCCCCTCGGGAGACAGGGGGAATGAAAAACTGTTTTTT.